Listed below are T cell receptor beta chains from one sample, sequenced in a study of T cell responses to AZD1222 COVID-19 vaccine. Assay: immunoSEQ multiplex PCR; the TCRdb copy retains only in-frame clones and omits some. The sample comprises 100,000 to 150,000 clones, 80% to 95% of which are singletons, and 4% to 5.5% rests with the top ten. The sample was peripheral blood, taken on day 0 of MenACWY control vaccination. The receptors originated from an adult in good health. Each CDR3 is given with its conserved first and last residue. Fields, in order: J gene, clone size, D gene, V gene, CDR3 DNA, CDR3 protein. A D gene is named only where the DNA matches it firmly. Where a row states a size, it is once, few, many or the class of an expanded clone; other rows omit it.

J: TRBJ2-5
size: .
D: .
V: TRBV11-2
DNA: TGTGCCAGCAGCTTAGATCGGGCATCGGGGGAGACCCAGTACTTC
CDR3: CASSLDRASGETQYF

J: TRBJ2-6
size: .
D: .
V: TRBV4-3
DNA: TGCGCCAGCAGCCAAGCTGGGGCCAACGTCCTGACTTTC
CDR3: CASSQAGANVLTF

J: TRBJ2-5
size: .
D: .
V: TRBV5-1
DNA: TGCGCCAGCAGCTTGGAGAGGGGGCAAGAGACCCAGTACTTC
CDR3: CASSLERGQETQYF

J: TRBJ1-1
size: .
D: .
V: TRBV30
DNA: TGTGCCTGGAGTGTTCGGCAGAAGAACACTGAAGCTTTCTTT
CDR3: CAWSVRQKNTEAFF

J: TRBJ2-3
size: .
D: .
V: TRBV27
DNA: TGTGCCAGCAGTTTCCTCGTTTGGGGCTACCCAACCGTGGGGACGCAGTATTTT
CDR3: CASSFLVWGYPTVGTQYF

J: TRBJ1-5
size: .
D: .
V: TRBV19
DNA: TGTGCCAGTAGTACTGGAGATCGGTACAATCAGCCCCAGCATTTT
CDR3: CASSTGDRYNQPQHF

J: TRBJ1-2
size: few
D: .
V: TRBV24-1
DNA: TGTGCCACCAGTGAGGGGGGTTATGGCTACACCTTC
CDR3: CATSEGGYGYTF

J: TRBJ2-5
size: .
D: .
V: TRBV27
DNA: TGTGCCAGCAGTTCCCGGGACAACCAAGAGACCCAGTACTTC
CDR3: CASSSRDNQETQYF

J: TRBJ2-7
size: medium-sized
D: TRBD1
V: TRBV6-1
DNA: TGTGCCAGCAGTGAAGTGGGACAGCTCTCCTACGAGCAGTACTTC
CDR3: CASSEVGQLSYEQYF

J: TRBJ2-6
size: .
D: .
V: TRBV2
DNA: TGTGCCAGCGCTCGGATGAGTGGGGCCAACGTCCTGACTTTC
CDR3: CASARMSGANVLTF

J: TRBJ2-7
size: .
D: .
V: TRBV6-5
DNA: TGTGCCAGCAGTCCCTGGGGGTACAACGAGCAGTACTTC
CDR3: CASSPWGYNEQYF

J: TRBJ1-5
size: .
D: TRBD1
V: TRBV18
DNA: TGTGCCAGCTCACCGAGACAGGGGCGGGATAGCAATCAGCCCCAGCATTTT
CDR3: CASSPRQGRDSNQPQHF

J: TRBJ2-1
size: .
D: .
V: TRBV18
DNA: TGTGCCAGCTCAGCCCTTACGTCGAATGAGCAGTTCTTC
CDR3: CASSALTSNEQFF

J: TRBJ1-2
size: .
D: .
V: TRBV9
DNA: TGTGCCAGCAGCACTCAACCGGACGGGGGCTACACCTTC
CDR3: CASSTQPDGGYTF

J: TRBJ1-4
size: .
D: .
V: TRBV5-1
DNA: TGCGCCAGCAGCTCCGGGGAGGTGGGCGAAAAACTGTTTTTT
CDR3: CASSSGEVGEKLFF

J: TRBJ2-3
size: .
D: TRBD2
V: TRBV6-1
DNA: TGTGCCAGCAGTGAGACTAGCGGGAGGGCGGATACGCAGTATTTT
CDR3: CASSETSGRADTQYF

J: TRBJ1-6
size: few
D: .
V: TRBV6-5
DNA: TGTGCCAGCAGCCCCCGACAGGCCAGAAATTCACCCCTCCACTTT
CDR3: CASSPRQARNSPLHF

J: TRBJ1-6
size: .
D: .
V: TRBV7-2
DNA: TGTGCCAGCAGCTTAGGTGCAGGCAATTCACCCCTCCACTTT
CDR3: CASSLGAGNSPLHF

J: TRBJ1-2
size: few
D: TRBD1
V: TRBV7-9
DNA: TGTGCCAGCAGCCACGATTCTATGGGGGACAGGCTCGGCTTCACCTTC
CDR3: CASSHDSMGDRLGFTF

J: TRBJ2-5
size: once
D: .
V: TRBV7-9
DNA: TGTGCCAGCAACCCCCTAGGTTTCCAAGAGACCCAGTACTTC
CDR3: CASNPLGFQETQYF

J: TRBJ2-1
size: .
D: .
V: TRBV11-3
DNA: TGTGCCAGCAGCTTAGCCCGGGTAAGCTCCTACAATGAGCAGTTCTTC
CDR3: CASSLARVSSYNEQFF

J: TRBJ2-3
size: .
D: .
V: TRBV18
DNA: TGTGCCAGCTCACCATTCGGGGCCGGGGGCACAGATACGCAGTATTTT
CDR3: CASSPFGAGGTDTQYF

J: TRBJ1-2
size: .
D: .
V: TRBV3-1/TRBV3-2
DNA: TGTGCCAGCAGCCCCTCGGGAGAGAACTATGGCTACACCTTC
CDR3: CASSPSGENYGYTF

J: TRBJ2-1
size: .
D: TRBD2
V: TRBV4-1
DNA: TGCGCCAGCAGCCAAGAGTTCTCTAGCGGGGTATACAATGAGCAGTTCTTC
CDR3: CASSQEFSSGVYNEQFF

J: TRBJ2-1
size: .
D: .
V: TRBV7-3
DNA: TGTGCCAGCAGCTTCGGACCCCTAAATGAGCAGTTCTTC
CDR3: CASSFGPLNEQFF

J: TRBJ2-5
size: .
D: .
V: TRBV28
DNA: TGTGCCAGCATCGATACAGGGATACAAGAGACCCAGTACTTC
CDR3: CASIDTGIQETQYF

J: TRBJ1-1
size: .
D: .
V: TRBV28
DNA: TGTGCCAGCAGTTCCCTCCCGGACTTCCGGATGAACACTGAAGCTTTCTTT
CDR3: CASSSLPDFRMNTEAFF

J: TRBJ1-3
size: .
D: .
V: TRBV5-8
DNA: TGTGCCAGCAGCTTGACCCTGGACTCTGGAAACACCATATATTTT
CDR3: CASSLTLDSGNTIYF

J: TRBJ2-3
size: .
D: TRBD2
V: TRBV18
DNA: TGTGCCAGCTCACCGGTTCTAGCGGGAGGGTACACAGATACGCAGTATTTT
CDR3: CASSPVLAGGYTDTQYF

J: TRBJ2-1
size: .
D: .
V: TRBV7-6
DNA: TGTGCCAGCAGCTTAGGGCAGGCTCCCTACAATGAGCAGTTCTTC
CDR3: CASSLGQAPYNEQFF

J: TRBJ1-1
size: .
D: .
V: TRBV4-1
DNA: TGCGCCAGCAGCCGAGTTCGTGGGGGCGCGGGGGACACTGAAGCTTTCTTT
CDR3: CASSRVRGGAGDTEAFF

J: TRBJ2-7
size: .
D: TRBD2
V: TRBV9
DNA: TGTGCCAGCAGCGTCCAAGCGGGAGGGGCTTCCTACGAGCAGTACTTC
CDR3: CASSVQAGGASYEQYF

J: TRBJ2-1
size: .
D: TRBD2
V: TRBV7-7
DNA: TGTGCCAGCAGCCCTGCTGGTAGCGGGAGGTCCTACAATGAGCAGTTCTTC
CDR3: CASSPAGSGRSYNEQFF

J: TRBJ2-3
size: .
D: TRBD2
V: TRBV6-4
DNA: TGTGTCAGCAAACGACTAGCGGGAGGGCCAGATACGCAGTATTTT
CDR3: CVSKRLAGGPDTQYF

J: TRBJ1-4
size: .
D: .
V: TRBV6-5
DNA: TGTGCCAGCAGTCAGATCATTAATGAAAAACTGTTTTTT
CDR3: CASSQIINEKLFF

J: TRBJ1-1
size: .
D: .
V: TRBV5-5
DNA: TGTGCCAGCAGGGGGACATCCGGGGACACTGAAGCTTTCTTT
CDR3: CASRGTSGDTEAFF

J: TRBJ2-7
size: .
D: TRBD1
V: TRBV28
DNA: TGTGCCAGCAGTTACTCGGGACAGGGCTATTACGAGCAGTACTTC
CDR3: CASSYSGQGYYEQYF